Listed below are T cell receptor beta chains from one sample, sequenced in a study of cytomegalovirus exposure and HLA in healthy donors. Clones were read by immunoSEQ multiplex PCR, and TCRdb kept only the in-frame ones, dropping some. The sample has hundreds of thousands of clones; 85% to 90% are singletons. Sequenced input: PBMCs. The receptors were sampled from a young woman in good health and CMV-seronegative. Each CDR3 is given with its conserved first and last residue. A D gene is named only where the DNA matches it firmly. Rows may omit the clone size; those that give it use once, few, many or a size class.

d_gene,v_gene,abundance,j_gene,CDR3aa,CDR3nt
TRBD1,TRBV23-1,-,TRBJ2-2,CASSQGGQGKELFF,TGCGCCAGCAGTCAAGGGGGACAGGGAAAGGAGCTGTTTTTT
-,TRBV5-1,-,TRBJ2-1,CASSLRGRGAYNEQFF,TGCGCCAGCAGCTTAAGGGGGAGAGGGGCCTACAATGAGCAGTTCTTC
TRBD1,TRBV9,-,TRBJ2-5,CASSLTGHFRETQYF,TGTGCCAGCAGCTTGACAGGGCACTTTAGAGAGACCCAGTACTTC
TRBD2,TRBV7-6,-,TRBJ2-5,CASSPQIAGLAGGAGETQYF,TGTGCCAGCAGCCCACAAATAGCCGGACTAGCGGGAGGAGCGGGGGAGACCCAGTACTTC
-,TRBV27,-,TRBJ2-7,CASRSSWLYEQYF,TGTGCCAGCAGGTCCTCTTGGCTCTACGAGCAGTACTTC
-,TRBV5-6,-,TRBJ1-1,CASSGAGEAFF,TGTGCCAGCAGCGGTGCGGGGGAAGCTTTCTTT
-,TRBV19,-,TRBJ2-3,CASSSGIRRADTQYF,TGTGCCAGTAGTAGCGGGATAAGGAGGGCAGATACGCAGTATTTT
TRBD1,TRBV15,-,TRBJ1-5,CATSRELGQQPQHF,TGTGCCACCAGCAGGGAACTGGGACAGCAGCCCCAGCATTTT
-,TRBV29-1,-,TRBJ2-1,CSVDPGSKSYNEQFF,TGCAGCGTAGACCCGGGATCCAAGTCCTACAATGAGCAGTTCTTC
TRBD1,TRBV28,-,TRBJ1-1,CASTLGLTGTLNTEAFF,TGTGCCAGCACCCTCGGGCTGACAGGGACCTTGAACACTGAAGCTTTCTTT
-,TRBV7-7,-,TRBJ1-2,CASSLDGQVTGYTF,TGTGCTAGCAGCTTAGATGGGCAGGTGACGGGCTACACCTTC
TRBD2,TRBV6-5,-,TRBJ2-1,CASSKAGGYNEQFF,TGTGCCAGCAGTAAAGCGGGAGGCTACAATGAGCAGTTCTTC
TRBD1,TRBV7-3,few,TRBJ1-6,CASSRGQSNSPLHF,TGTGCCAGCAGCCGGGGACAGAGTAATTCACCCCTCCACTTT
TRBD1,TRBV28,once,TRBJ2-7,CASSTSGQGIYEQYF,TGTGCCAGCAGTACCTCAGGACAGGGAATCTACGAGCAGTACTTC
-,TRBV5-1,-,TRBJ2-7,CASSVWETGYEQYF,TGCGCCAGCAGCGTTTGGGAGACGGGTTACGAGCAGTACTTC
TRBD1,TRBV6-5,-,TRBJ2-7,CASSYSGTGLYEQYF,TGTGCCAGCAGTTACTCCGGGACAGGGCTCTACGAGCAGTACTTC
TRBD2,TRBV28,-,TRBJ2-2,CATGTSGAWSRTGELFF,TGTGCCACCGGGACTAGCGGGGCCTGGTCCAGGACCGGGGAGCTGTTTTTT
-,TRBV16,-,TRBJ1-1,CASSRTGRALNTEAFF,TGTGCCAGCAGCCGAACAGGTAGAGCATTGAACACTGAAGCTTTCTTT
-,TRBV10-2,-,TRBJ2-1,CASSESMVNPPSWSSYNEQFF,TGCGCCAGCAGTGAGTCGATGGTCAATCCCCCGTCGTGGAGCTCCTACAATGAGCAGTTCTTC
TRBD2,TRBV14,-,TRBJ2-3,CASSPSGSRYTQYF,TGTGCCAGCAGCCCGAGCGGGAGTAGATATACGCAGTATTTT
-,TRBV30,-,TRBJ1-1,CAWRPGWAEAFF,TGTGCCTGGCGACCAGGGTGGGCTGAAGCTTTCTTT
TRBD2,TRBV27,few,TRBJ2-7,CASSTSGRTYEQYF,TGTGCCAGCAGTACTAGCGGGAGAACCTACGAGCAGTACTTC
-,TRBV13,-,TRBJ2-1,CASSPYSGWTRGSNEQFF,TGTGCCAGCAGCCCCTATTCGGGCTGGACTAGGGGGTCTAATGAGCAGTTCTTC
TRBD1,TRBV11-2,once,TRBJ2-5,CASSLEGDRPGETQYF,TGTGCCAGCAGCTTAGAGGGGGACAGGCCGGGGGAGACCCAGTACTTC
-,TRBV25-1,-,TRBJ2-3,CASRNGGSNTDTQYF,TGTGCCAGCAGAAATGGAGGATCTAACACAGATACGCAGTATTTT
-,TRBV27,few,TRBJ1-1,CASRRGSQAFF,TGTGCCAGCAGGAGGGGGAGTCAGGCTTTCTTT
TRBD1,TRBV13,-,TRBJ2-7,CASRNAGGPYEQYF,TGTGCCAGCAGGAACGCAGGGGGTCCCTACGAGCAGTACTTC
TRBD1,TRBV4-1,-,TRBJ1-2,CASSQSGTAIYGYTF,TGCGCCAGCAGCCAATCCGGGACAGCGATCTATGGCTACACCTTC
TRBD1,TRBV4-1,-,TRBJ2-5,CASSQETGGSIPETQYF,TGCGCCAGCAGCCAAGAGACAGGGGGCAGTATCCCGGAGACCCAGTACTTC
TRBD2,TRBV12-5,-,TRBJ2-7,CASGAASGMGYEQYF,TGTGCTAGTGGTGCGGCTAGCGGGATGGGTTACGAGCAGTACTTC
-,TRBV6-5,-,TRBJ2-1,CASSSGTYNEQFF,TGTGCCAGCAGTTCGGGGACATACAATGAGCAGTTCTTC
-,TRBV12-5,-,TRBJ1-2,CASGLPRVYGYTF,TGTGCTAGTGGTTTGCCCAGGGTCTATGGCTACACCTTC
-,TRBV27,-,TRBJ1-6,CASSSTVSSYNSPLHF,TGTGCCAGCAGTTCGACAGTGAGCTCCTATAATTCACCCCTCCACTTT
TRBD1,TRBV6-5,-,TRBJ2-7,CASTLTGTGDYEQYF,TGTGCCAGCACCCTGACCGGGACAGGGGACTACGAGCAGTACTTC
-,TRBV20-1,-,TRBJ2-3,CSARHVDTQYF,TGCAGTGCCAGGCATGTGGATACGCAGTATTTT
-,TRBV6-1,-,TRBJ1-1,CASILEAFF,TGTGCCAGCATCCTTGAAGCTTTCTTT